The 10 T cell receptor beta chains below all came from one sample that was sequenced in a study of T cell responses to AZD1222 COVID-19 vaccine. Measured with immunoSEQ multiplex PCR; TCRdb has only the in-frame clones, and not every one. The data contain 110,000 or so clones, 86% of them singletons. The sequencing used peripheral blood, collected 28 days after the second AZD1222 dose. These receptors came from an adult who received the AZD1222 COVID-19 vaccine.

The J gene is TRBJ2-7, the V gene TRBV7-9; 9 bases align to TRBD1. V was clipped by 6 bases and J by 6 bases; unmatched bases: 6. Per the germline V gene, CDR1 is SEHNR and CDR2 is FQNEAQ (reference sequence). The CDR3 sequence is 13 residues long. CDR3 in amino acids: CASSQTGGSEQYF. DNA for the CDR3: TGTGCCAGCAGTCAGACAGGGGGAAGCGAGCAGTACTTC.

The chain recombines TRBV28 with TRBJ1-1; D is undetermined. V lost 7 bases, J lost 4 bases, and 4 bases lay in between. The CDR3 runs 10 residues. CDR1 is MDHEN, CDR2 SYDVKM, per germline. CDR3 nucleotides: TGTGCCAGCACCTCCACTGAAGCTTTCTTT. Encoded protein: CASTSTEAFF.

V gene TRBV6-2 or TRBV6-3 combines with J gene TRBJ1-6; TRBD1 aligns across 7 bases. The V and J ends lost 6 bases and 7 bases, in that order; junction bases with no gene match: 6. The CDR3 has 14 amino acids. Germline CDR1 MNHEY, CDR2 SVGEGT. The CDR3 region has the DNA TGTGCCAGCAGCGACAGGGCCCCGAATTCACCCCTCCACTTT. It is translated as CASSDRAPNSPLHF.

The J gene is TRBJ2-2, the V gene TRBV3-1 (or the pseudogene TRBV3-2); 7 bases match TRBD1. The junction had 6 bases not matched to a gene; V was cut back by 3 bases and J by 8 bases. The CDR3 length is 14 residues. Germline V lookup: CDR1 LGHDT, CDR2 YNNKEL (reference sequence). Here the CDR3 DNA reads TGTGCCAGCAGCCACCTGGCAGGGGGAGGGGAGCTGTTTTTT. Translation: CASSHLAGGGELFF.

This clone was detected only a few times. The rearrangement uses TRBV10-2 and TRBJ2-7; 7 bases map to TRBD2. CDR3 length: 14 residues. The V and J ends lost 2 bases and 2 bases, in that order; junction bases with no gene match: 3. Germline V gene sequence: CDR1 WSHSY, CDR2 SAAADI. In nucleotides, the CDR3 is TGCGCCAGCAGTGAGAGGCTAGCGGCCTACGAGCAGTACTTC. Its protein product is CASSERLAAYEQYF.

To note about this clone: This same CDR3 is encoded by further DNA sequences in the sample. This sequence joins TRBV3-1 (or the pseudogene TRBV3-2) and TRBJ2-7; no clear D. The CDR3 covers 13 residues. V lost 0 bases and J lost 3, with 6 bases in between. CDR1 and CDR2 from the germline V gene are LGHDT and YNNKEL (reference sequence). The CDR3 protein is CASSQEGSYEQYF. CDR3 nucleotides: TGTGCCAGCAGCCAAGAAGGCAGCTACGAGCAGTACTTC.

The chain carries TRBV5-4 and TRBJ2-7, with D perhaps being TRBD1 or TRBD2 (5 bases each). CDR3 size: 15 residues. Between the trimmed V and J ends, which lost 1 base and 3 bases, there was a span of 14 bases. Germline CDR1 reads SGHNT; CDR2 reads YYREEE (reference sequence). The CDR3 region is CASSLSGGVYYEQYF. The DNA for the CDR3 is TGTGCCAGCAGCTTGTCTGGGGGAGTTTACTACGAGCAGTACTTC. The full variable domain, its missing parts supplied by reference TRBV5-4 and TRBJ2-7, is ETGVTQSPTHLIKTRGQQVTLRCSSQSGHNTVSWYQQALGQGPQFIFQYYREEENGRGNFPPRFSGLQFPNYSSELNVNALELDDSALYLCASSLSGGVYYEQYFGPGTRLTVT.

The rearrangement joins TRBV12-2 to TRBJ1-4. TRBV12-2 is tagged as a pseudogene. This CDR3 has 16 amino acids. CDR3 sequence reads: CASRPSPTPINEKLFF. The CDR3 region has the DNA TGTGCAAGTCGCCCCAGCCCGACTCCAATTAATGAAAAACTGTTTTTT.

The chain joins TRBV27 to TRBJ1-4; 7 bases are a match to TRBD1. CDR1 is MNHEY, CDR2 SMNVEV, per germline (reference sequence). J gave up 3 bases and V 6 bases, and 4 bases lay outside the gene matches. The CDR3 is 14 residues long. The CDR3: CASSDRASNEKLFF. DNA of the CDR3: TGTGCCAGCAGCGACAGGGCCTCTAATGAAAAACTGTTTTTT. The full variable domain, with the rest looked up from reference TRBV27 and TRBJ1-4, is EAQVTQNPRYLITVTGKKLTVTCSQNMNHEYMSWYRQDPGLGLRQIYYSMNVEVTDKGDVPEGYKVSRKEKRNFPLILESPSPNQTSLYFCASSDRASNEKLFFGSGTQLSVL.

The chain links TRBV11-3 to TRBJ2-7; D is ambiguous. The germline V and J ends were trimmed by 1 base and 0 bases, with 4 bases remaining between them. This CDR3 comprises 13 residues. CDR1 SGHNT and CDR2 YENEEA come from the germline V gene. CDR3 sequence reads: CASSLGVSYEQYF. Here the CDR3 DNA reads TGTGCCAGCAGCTTAGGAGTCTCCTACGAGCAGTACTTC.